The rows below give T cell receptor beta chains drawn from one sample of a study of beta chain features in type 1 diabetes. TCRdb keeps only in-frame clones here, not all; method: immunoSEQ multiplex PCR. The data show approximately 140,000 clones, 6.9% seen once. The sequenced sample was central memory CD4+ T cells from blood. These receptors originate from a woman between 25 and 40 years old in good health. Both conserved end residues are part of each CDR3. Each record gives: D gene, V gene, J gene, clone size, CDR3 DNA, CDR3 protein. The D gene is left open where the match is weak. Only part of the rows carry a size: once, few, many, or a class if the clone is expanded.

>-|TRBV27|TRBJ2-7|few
TGTGCCAGCAGTTTTAACTACGAGCAGTACTTC
CASSFNYEQYF
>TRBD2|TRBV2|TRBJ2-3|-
TGTGCCAGCAGTGATTCGTGGGAGAGGCTAGCGGGTAGCACAGATACGCAGTATTTT
CASSDSWERLAGSTDTQYF
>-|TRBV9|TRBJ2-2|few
TGTGCCAGCAGCGTAGCCGGGGACACCGGGGAGCTGTTTTTT
CASSVAGDTGELFF
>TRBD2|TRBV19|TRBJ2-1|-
TGTGCCAGTAGTATTGGCCAGGGACTAGCGGGACCGGGTGAGCAGTTCTTC
CASSIGQGLAGPGEQFF
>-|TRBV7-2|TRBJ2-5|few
TGTGCCAGCTCCCGAGACAAACAAGAGACCCAGTACTTC
CASSRDKQETQYF
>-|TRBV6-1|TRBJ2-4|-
TGTGCCAGCAGTGAAGTAGTCGGAAACATTCAGTACTTC
CASSEVVGNIQYF
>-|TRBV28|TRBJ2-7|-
TGTGCCAGCAGTCGCGGGCAACAGACCAACGAGCAGTACTTC
CASSRGQQTNEQYF
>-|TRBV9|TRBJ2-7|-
TGTGCCAGCAGCGTCAACTACGAGCAGTACTTC
CASSVNYEQYF
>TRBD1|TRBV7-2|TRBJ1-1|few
TGTGCCAGCAGCGATGGACAGGGGTTGAACACTGAAGCTTTCTTT
CASSDGQGLNTEAFF
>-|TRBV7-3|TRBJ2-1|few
TGTGCCAGCAGCTCACAGCCCGGATTCTACAATGAGCAGTTCTTC
CASSSQPGFYNEQFF
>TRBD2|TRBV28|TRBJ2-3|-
TGTGCCAGCAGTTTACTAGCGGGGAGCACAGATACGCAGTATTTT
CASSLLAGSTDTQYF
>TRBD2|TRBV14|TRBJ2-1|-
TGTGCCAGCAGCCGTCCGGGACTAGCTTTCAATGAGCAGTTCTTC
CASSRPGLAFNEQFF
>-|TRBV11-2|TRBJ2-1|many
TGTGCCAGCAGCTTGGGGCGATGGGATACGAACTCCTACAATGAGCAGTTCTTC
CASSLGRWDTNSYNEQFF
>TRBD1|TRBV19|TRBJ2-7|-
TGTGCCCCTGGGGACAGTCTCTACGAGCAGTACTTC
CAPGDSLYEQYF